Below, one T cell receptor (beta chain) is given with its context. Germline V gene data show CDR1 as LNHDA and CDR2 as SQIVND (reference sequence). The ends were cut back, 4 bases at V and 8 bases at J, with 8 bases in the middle. The CDR3 length is 11 residues. These data are taken from a study of blood T cell repertoires in COVID-19. As for the study in general: From T cells, B-cell-depleted T cells, or PBMCs came the material, which was cDNA or gDNA.

Source study methods: Amplified reference gene primers provided the basis for estimating nucleated cell counts. Using immunoSEQ multiplex PCR, the repertoire was profiled, and TCRdb retains in-frame clones only, with some absent. That table gives V, J and clone size, and the DNA gave D and trimming. The table includes under 350,000 clones, about nine tenths detected once. Enrollees, about 18 to 90 years old, lived in about two dozen US areas. Symptom resolution, clearance, or two negative PCRs marked the recovered donors of Cohort 3. The sequenced material came from PBMCs or T cells enriched from blood (not recorded which). The TCR sequence derives from a middle-aged woman who had recovered from COVID-19. The chain links TRBV19 to TRBJ1-2; no clear D. This CDR3 is CASSTYEGYTF. DNA of the CDR3: TGTGCCAGTAGTACGTACGAGGGCTACACCTTC.